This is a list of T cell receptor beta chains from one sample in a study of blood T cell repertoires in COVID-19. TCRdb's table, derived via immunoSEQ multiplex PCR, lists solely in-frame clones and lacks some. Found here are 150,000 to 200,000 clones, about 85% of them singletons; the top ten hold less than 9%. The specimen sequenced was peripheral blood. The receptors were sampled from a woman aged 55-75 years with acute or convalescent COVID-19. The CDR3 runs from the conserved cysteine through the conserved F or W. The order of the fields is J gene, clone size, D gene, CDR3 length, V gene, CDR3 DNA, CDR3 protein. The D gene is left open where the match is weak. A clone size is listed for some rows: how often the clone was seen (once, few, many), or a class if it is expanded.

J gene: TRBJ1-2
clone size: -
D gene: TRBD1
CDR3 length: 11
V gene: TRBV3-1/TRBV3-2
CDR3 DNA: TGTGCCAGCAGCCGAGACAGGGCTTACACCTTC
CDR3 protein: CASSRDRAYTF

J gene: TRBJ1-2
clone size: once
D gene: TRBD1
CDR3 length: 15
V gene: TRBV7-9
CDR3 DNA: TGTGCCAGCAGCTTACGACAGGGCCGGGACTATGGCTACACCTTC
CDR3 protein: CASSLRQGRDYGYTF

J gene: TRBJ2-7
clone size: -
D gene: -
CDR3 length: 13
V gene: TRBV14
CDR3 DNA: TGTGCCAGCAGCCCGGACTCCGGTTACGAGCAGTACTTC
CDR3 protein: CASSPDSGYEQYF

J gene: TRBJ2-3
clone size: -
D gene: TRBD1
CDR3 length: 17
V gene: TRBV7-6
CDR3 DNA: TGTGCCAGCAGCTCCCCCGGGACAGGGGTTAGCACAGATACGCAGTATTTT
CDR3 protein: CASSSPGTGVSTDTQYF

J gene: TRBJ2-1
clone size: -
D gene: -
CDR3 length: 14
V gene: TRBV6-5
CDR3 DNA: TGTGCCAGCAGTTACGAGCGAAACTACAATGAGCAGTTCTTC
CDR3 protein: CASSYERNYNEQFF

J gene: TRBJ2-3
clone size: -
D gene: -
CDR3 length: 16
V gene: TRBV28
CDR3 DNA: TGTGCCAGCAGTCCCTCTAGGGGGGGCGGGACAGATACGCAGTATTTT
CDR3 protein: CASSPSRGGGTDTQYF

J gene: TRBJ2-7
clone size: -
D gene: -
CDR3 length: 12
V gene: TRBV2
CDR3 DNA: TGTGCCAGCAGTCCCTTTTCCTACGAGCAGTACTTC
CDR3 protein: CASSPFSYEQYF

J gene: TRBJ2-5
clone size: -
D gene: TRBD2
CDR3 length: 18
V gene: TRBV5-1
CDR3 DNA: TGCGCCAGCAGCCCGATCGGGCTTCTAGCGGGAGGTGCGGAGACCCAGTACTTC
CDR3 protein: CASSPIGLLAGGAETQYF

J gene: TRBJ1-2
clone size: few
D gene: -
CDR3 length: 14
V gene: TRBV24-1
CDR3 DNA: TGTGCCACCAGTGATTTGCAGGGAAACTATGGCTACACCTTC
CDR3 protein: CATSDLQGNYGYTF

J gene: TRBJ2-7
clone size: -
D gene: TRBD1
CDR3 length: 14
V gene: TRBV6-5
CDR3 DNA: TGTGCCAGCACTCTACAGGGGATCTACTACGAGCAGTACTTC
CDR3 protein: CASTLQGIYYEQYF

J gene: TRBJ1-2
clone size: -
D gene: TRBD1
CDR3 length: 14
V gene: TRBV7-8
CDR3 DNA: TGTGCCAGCAGCTTAGGCGACAGGGCTGGCGGCTACACCTTC
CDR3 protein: CASSLGDRAGGYTF

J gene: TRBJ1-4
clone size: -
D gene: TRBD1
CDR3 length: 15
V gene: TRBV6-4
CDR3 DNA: TGTGCCAGCAGACCCGAGGGGGCTGTTAATGAAAAACTGTTTTTT
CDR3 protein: CASRPEGAVNEKLFF

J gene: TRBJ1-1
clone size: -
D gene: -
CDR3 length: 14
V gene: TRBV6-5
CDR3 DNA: TGTGCCAGCAGTTACGGGGCAATGAACACTGAAGCTTTCTTT
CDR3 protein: CASSYGAMNTEAFF

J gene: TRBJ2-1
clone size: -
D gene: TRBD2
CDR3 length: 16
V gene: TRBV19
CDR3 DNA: TGTGCCAGTAGTCCCCCGACTAGCGGGGGACCTAATGAGCAGTTCTTC
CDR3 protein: CASSPPTSGGPNEQFF

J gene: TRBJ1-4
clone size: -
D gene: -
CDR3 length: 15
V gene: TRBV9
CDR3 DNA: TGTGCCAGCAGCGTAGCTGCGGGGGTGGCTGAAAAACTGTTTTTT
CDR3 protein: CASSVAAGVAEKLFF

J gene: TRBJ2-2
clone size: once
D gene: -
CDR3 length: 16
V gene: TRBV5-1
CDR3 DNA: TGCGCCAGCAAACCCACGGGGGGCGCGAACACCGGGGAGCTGTTTTTT
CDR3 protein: CASKPTGGANTGELFF

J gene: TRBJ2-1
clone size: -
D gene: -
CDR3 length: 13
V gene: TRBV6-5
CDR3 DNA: TGTGCCAGCAGTTCCAGGACCTACAATGAGCAGTTCTTC
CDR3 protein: CASSSRTYNEQFF

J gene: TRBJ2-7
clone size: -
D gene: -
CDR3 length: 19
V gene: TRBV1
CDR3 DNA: TGCACCAGCAGCCCCCGGACTAGCGGACCTAACGAGTTTTCCTACGAGCAGTACTTC
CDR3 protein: CTSSPRTSGPNEFSYEQYF

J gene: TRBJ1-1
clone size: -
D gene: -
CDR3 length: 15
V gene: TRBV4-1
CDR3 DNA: TGCGCCAGCAGCCAAGATCATGGCAGGAACACTGAAGCTTTCTTT
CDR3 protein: CASSQDHGRNTEAFF

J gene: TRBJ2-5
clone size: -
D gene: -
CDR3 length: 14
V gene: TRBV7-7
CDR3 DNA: TGTGCTAGCAGCTTAGGAACTAGAAGCGAGACCCAGTACTTC
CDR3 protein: CASSLGTRSETQYF

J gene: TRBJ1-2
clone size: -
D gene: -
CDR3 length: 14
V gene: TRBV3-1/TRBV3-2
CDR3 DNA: TGTGCCAGCAGCCAAGAAAGGAGTAACTATGGCTACACCTTC
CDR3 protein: CASSQERSNYGYTF

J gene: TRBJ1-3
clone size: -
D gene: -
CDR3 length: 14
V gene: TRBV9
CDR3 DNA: TGTGCCAGCAGCGTGAGGGCGGTGGGGAACACCATATATTTT
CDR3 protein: CASSVRAVGNTIYF

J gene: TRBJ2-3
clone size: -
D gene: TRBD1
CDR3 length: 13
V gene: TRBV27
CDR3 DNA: TGTGCCAGCAGTCAGACAGGGCCTAACACGCAGTATTTT
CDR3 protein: CASSQTGPNTQYF

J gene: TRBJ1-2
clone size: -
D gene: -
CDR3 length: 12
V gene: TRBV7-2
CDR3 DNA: TGTGCCAGCAGCCCAAGAGGCTATGGCTACACCTTC
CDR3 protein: CASSPRGYGYTF

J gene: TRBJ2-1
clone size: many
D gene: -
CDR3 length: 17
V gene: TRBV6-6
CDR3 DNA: TGTGCCAGCAGTCAGTTTAGCGCGAAATCCTCCTACAATGAGCAGTTCTTC
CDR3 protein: CASSQFSAKSSYNEQFF

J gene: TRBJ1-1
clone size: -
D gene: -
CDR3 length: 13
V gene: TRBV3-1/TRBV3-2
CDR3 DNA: TGTGCCAGCACGTCCAGATTGAACACTGAAGCTTTCTTT
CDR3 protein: CASTSRLNTEAFF

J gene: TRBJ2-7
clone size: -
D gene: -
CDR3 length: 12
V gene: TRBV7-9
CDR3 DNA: TGTGCCAGCAGGGAAGCGACCTACGAGCAGTACTTC
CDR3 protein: CASREATYEQYF

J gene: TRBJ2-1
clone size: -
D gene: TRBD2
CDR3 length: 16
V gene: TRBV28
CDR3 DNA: TGTGCCAGCAGCAGACTCGGGACTAGCGGGGTCAATGAGCAGTTCTTC
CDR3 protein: CASSRLGTSGVNEQFF

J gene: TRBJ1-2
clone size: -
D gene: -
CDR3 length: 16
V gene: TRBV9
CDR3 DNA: TGTGCCAGCAGCGGAGGCGGGGATTTCTCAGTACCTGGCTACACCTTC
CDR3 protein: CASSGGGDFSVPGYTF

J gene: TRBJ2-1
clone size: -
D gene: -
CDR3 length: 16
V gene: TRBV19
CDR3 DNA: TGTGCCAGTAGTAGCACTAGCCCAGCGCCCGGCAATGAGCAGTTCTTC
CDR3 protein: CASSSTSPAPGNEQFF

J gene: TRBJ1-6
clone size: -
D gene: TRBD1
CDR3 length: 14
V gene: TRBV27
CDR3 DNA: TGTGCCAGCAGTTTAGGGCAGGGGGGTTCACCCCTCCACTTT
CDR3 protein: CASSLGQGGSPLHF

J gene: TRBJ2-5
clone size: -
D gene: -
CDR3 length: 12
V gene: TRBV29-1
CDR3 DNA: TGCAGCGTTGCAGTTTACCAAGAGACCCAGTACTTC
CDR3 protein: CSVAVYQETQYF

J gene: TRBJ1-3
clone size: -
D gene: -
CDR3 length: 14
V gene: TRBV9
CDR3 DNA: TGTGCCAGCAGCGCCACTCAGGGTCAAAACACCATATATTTT
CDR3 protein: CASSATQGQNTIYF

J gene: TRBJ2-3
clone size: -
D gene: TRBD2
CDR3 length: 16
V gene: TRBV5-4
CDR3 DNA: TGTGCCAGCAGCTTCCCCGGGACTAGCGGCACAGATACGCAGTATTTT
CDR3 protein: CASSFPGTSGTDTQYF

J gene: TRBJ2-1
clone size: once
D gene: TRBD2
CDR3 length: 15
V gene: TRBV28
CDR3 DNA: TGTGCCAGCAGAAACTTAGCGGGAATCGACAATGAGCAGTTCTTC
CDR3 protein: CASRNLAGIDNEQFF

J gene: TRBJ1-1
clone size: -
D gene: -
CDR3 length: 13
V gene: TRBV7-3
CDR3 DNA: TGTGCCAGCAGCTCGGGGTCGAACACTGAAGCTTTCTTT
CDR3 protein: CASSSGSNTEAFF

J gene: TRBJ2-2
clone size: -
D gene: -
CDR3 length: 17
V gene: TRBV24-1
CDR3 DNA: TGTGCCACCAGTGATTTGAAACCGGGTCAGAACACCGGGGAGCTGTTTTTT
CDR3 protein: CATSDLKPGQNTGELFF

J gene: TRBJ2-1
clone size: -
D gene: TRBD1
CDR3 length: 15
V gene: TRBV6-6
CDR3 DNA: TGTGCCAGCAGTGGAGGACAGGACTCCTACAATGAGCAGTTCTTC
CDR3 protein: CASSGGQDSYNEQFF

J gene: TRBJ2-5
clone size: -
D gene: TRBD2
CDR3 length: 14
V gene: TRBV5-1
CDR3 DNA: TGCGCCAGCAGCTTGGACAGCGGGAAAAAGACCCAGTACTTC
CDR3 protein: CASSLDSGKKTQYF

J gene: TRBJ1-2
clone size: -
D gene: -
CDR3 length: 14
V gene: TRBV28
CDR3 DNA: TGTGCCAGCAGTTTCGGGGACTCGGGCTATGGCTACACCTTC
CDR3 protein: CASSFGDSGYGYTF

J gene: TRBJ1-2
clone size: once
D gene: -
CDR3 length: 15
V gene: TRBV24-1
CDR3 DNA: TGTGCCACCAGTGATCCCCCTGGGGGGGGGAACGGCTACACCTTC
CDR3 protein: CATSDPPGGGNGYTF

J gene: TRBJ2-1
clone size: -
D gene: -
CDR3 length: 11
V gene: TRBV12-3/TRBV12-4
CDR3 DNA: TGTGCCAAAAGCCCCCACAATGAGCAGTTCTTC
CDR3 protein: CAKSPHNEQFF

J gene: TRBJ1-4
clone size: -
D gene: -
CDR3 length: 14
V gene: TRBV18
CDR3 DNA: TGTGCCAGCTCAGGACAGCGAAATAATGAAAAACTGTTTTTT
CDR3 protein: CASSGQRNNEKLFF

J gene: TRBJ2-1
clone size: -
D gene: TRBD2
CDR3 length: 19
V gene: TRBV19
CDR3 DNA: TGTGCCAGTAGTATAGCGGGGAGGCTAGCGGGAGGGAAGTGGAATGAGCAGTTCTTC
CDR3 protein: CASSIAGRLAGGKWNEQFF

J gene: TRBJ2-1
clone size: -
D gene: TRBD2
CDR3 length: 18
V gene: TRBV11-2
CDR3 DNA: TGTGCCAGCAGCTTAGGAGGACTAGCGGGAGGGCCTTATACTGAGCAGTTCTTC
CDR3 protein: CASSLGGLAGGPYTEQFF

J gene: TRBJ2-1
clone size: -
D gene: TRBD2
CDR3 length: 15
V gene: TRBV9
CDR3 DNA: TGTGCCAGCAGCGTAGTTAGCGGGAGACCCAATGAGCAGTTCTTC
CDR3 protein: CASSVVSGRPNEQFF

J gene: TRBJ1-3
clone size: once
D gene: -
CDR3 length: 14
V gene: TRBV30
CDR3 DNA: TGTGCCTGGAGTGTTACGGGGTATGGAAACACCATATATTTT
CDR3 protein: CAWSVTGYGNTIYF

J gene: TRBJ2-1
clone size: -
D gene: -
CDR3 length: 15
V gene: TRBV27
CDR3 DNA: TGTGCCAGCAGTTTAGACACCTTATCCTACAATGAGCAGTTCTTC
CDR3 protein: CASSLDTLSYNEQFF

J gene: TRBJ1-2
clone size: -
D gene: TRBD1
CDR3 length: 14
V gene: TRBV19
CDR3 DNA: TGTGCCAGTAGTCCGGACAGGGTAGACTATGGCTACACCTTC
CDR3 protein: CASSPDRVDYGYTF

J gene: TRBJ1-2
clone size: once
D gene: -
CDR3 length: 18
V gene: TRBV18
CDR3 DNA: TGTGCCAGCTCACCAGTTTCAGGGTCCCTTTCAGCTAACTATGGCTACACCTTC
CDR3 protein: CASSPVSGSLSANYGYTF

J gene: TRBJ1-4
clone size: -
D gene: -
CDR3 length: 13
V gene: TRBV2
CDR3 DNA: TGTGCCACCACCGTTGTGGAGGGGGAAAAACTGTTTTTT
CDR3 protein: CATTVVEGEKLFF

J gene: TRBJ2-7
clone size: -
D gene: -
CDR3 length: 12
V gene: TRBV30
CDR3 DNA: TGTGCCTGGAGTGACCCCCCAGGGTATCGGTACTTC
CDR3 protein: CAWSDPPGYRYF

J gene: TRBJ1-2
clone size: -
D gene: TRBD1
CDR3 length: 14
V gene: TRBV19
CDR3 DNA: TGTGCCAGTAGAGGGACAGGGGAGACCTATGGCTACACCTTC
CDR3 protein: CASRGTGETYGYTF

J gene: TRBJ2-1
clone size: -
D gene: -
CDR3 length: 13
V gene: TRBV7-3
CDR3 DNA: TGTGCCAGCAGCCCGTACAGGGACAATGAGCAGTTCTTC
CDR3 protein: CASSPYRDNEQFF

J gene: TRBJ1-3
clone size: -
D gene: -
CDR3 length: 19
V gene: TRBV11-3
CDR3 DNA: TGTGCCAGCGGGAGAGTCGCAAATTGGGTCCCGAGCTCTGGAAACACCATATATTTT
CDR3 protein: CASGRVANWVPSSGNTIYF

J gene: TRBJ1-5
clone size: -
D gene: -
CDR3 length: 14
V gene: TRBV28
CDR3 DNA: TGTGCCAGCAGAGGGGGGGGAAGCAATCAGCCCCAGCATTTT
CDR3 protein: CASRGGGSNQPQHF

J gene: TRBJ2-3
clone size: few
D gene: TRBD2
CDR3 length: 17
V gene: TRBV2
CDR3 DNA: TGTGCCAGCAGTGGTTTGACGGGACTAGCGGGAGGAGATACGCAGTATTTT
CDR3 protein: CASSGLTGLAGGDTQYF

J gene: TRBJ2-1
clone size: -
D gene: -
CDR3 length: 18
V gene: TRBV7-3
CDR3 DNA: TGTGCCAGCAGCCTCACCCCGACAGGTTTGCCCTCCTACAATGAGCAGTTCTTC
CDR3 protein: CASSLTPTGLPSYNEQFF

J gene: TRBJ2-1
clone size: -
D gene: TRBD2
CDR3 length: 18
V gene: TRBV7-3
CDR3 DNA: TGTGCCAGCAGCTTAATATCCCGGACTAGCGGAAACTACAATGAGCAGTTCTTC
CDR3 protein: CASSLISRTSGNYNEQFF

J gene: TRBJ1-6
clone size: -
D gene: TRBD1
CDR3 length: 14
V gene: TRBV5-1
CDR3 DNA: TGCGCCAGCAGCTCCGGGACAGCTAATTCACCCCTCCACTTT
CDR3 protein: CASSSGTANSPLHF